This TCR beta chain was found in a study of CD4+ T cells in melanoma. Study results and caveats: CD8+ T cell, macrophage and B cell function reportedly correlated with neoantigen-specific CD4+ T cells. Reportedly, melanoma neoantigen-specific CD4+ T cells showed varied differentiation states.

On this clone: The antigen is undetermined.

CDR3 length: 14 amino acids. Losses at the gene ends were 7 bases for V and 5 bases for J; bases not matched to a gene: 6. CDR1 is SEHNR and CDR2 is FQNEAQ in the germline V gene (reference sequence). Sequencing used immunoSEQ multiplex PCR; TCRdb keeps in-frame clones, though not all of them. Seen here are over 100,000 clones, around 92% observed once, and the top ten hold 2.5% to 3.5%. This receptor was taken from a human donor with melanoma. The rearrangement links TRBV7-9 to TRBJ2-4, with 9 positions matching TRBD1. Sequences were obtained from peripheral blood. The CDR3 coding sequence is TGTGCCAGCACCTTGTGGACAGGGGAAAACATTCAGTACTTC. Translation gives CASTLWTGENIQYF.